This T cell receptor (beta chain) came from a study of T-cell memory formation after mild COVID-19. The CDR3 has 17 amino acids. Per the germline V gene, CDR1 is SEHNR and CDR2 is FQNEAQ (reference sequence). After removal of 5 bases from V and 2 bases from J, the junction contained 8 bases not matched to a gene. TCRdb passed the 5' RACE reads through MiXCR, listing each CDR3 protein once. The table lists some 290,000 distinct CDR3 sequences, 15% to 20% of them singletons. Specimen: PBMCs or a T cell subset sorted from them (not recorded which). The sequence was obtained from a man younger than 30 who had mild COVID-19 (a few samples of this study predate the infection). Cell type and time point are not known. J is TRBJ2-1 and V is TRBV7-9; 11 nucleotides agree with TRBD2. CDR3 region: CASSPKTSGGPYNEQFF. CDR3 DNA: TGTGCCAGCAGCCCCAAAACTAGCGGGGGACCCTACAATGAGCAGTTCTTC. Supplemented by reference TRBV7-9 and TRBJ2-1, the full variable domain reads DTGVSQNPRHKITKRGQNVTFRCDPISEHNRLYWYRQTLGQGPEFLTYFQNEAQLEKSRLLSDRFSAERPKGSFSTLEIQRTEQGDSAMYLCASSPKTSGGPYNEQFFGPGTRLTVL.